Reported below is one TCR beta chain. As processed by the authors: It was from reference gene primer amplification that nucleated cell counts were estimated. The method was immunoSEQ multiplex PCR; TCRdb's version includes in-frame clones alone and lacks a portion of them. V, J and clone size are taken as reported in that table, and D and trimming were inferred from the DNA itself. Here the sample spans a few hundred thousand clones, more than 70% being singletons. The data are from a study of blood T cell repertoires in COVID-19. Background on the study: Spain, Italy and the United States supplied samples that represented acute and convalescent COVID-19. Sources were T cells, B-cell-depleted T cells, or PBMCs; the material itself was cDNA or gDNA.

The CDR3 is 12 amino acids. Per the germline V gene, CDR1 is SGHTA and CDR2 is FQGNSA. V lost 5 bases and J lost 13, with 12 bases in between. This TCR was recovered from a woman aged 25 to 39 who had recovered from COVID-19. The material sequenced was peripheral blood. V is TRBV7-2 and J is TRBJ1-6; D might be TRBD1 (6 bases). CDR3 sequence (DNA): TGTGCCAGCAGCCCTACAGGGATCCCCCTCCACTTT. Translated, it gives CASSPTGIPLHF.